One sample yielded the 11 T cell receptor beta chains listed below, sequenced in a study of blood T cell dynamics during melanoma immunotherapy. The assay was immunoSEQ multiplex PCR, and TCRdb's table has in-frame clones only and misses some. The table has 1,400 or so clones, more than 65% seen once. Time point: pre-treatment baseline. This specimen consisted of central memory CD8+ T cells from blood, obtained from a patient treated with checkpoint blockade. Receptors originate from a human donor with melanoma.

The chain uses TRBV4-1 and TRBJ2-1; tentatively, D is TRBD2 (5 bases). Trimming pared 1 base from V and 3 bases from J, leaving 19 bases between. The CDR3 totals 18 residues. CDR1 and CDR2 (germline): MGHRA, YSYEKL. The CDR3 bases are TGCGCCAGCAGCCAAGTCAGAGGCGGCGGGTTCGGCTACAATGAGCAGTTCTTC. This translates into CASSQVRGGGFGYNEQFF.

This chain links TRBV4-3 with TRBJ1-1; D not resolved. This CDR3 has 13 amino acids. Germline V gene lookup returns CDR1 LGHNA and CDR2 YSLEER. Trimming shortened V by 4 bases and J by 0 bases, and 6 bases separated the two germline ends. The CDR3 here is CASSRSMNTEAFF. In DNA form, the CDR3 reads TGCGCCAGCAGCCGTTCCATGAACACTGAAGCTTTCTTT.

The chain has TRBV7-3 and TRBJ2-1; D assignment may be TRBD1 or TRBD2 (7 bases each). Germline V lookup: CDR1 SGHTA, CDR2 FQGTGA. CDR3 length equals 17 residues. V was shortened by 1 base and J by 0 bases, with 13 bases between the two germline ends. The CDR3 reads CASSLRGGGSSYNEQFF. The CDR3 nucleotides are TGTGCCAGCAGCTTAAGAGGGGGCGGGAGCTCCTACAATGAGCAGTTCTTC.

The sample holds one count of this clone. The chain is built from TRBV10-3 and TRBJ2-7; D remains ambiguous. The germline V and J ends were trimmed by 0 bases and 0 bases, with 6 bases remaining between them. The CDR3 length is 14 residues. The germline gives CDR1 ENHRY, CDR2 SYGVKD. The CDR3, as DNA: TGTGCCATCAGTGAGTCGCCAAGCTCCTACGAGCAGTACTTC. It translates to CAISESPSSYEQYF.

V and J are TRBV28 and TRBJ2-7; 10 bases map to TRBD1. V shed 6 bases and J 0 bases; nucleotides not matched to a gene: 5. CDR3 size: 15 residues. CDR1 is MDHEN and CDR2 is SYDVKM in the germline V gene. Here the CDR3 reads CASSSTGGLSYEQYF. The CDR3, as DNA: TGTGCCAGCAGCTCGACAGGGGGCCTCTCCTACGAGCAGTACTTC.

The chain is built from TRBV7-6 and TRBJ2-2; D not certain. The CDR3 is 15 amino acids. V gave up 5 bases and J gave up 5 bases, with 15 bases separating them. Germline V CDR1 and CDR2: SGHVS, FNYEAQ. Written as DNA, the CDR3 is TGTGCCAGCAGCGAAGAGCATGGGGAAACCGGGGAGCTGTTTTTT. It yields the protein CASSEEHGETGELFF.

Worth noting for this clone: This specimen includes other DNA sequences encoding the same CDR3. This rearrangement joins TRBV9 to TRBJ2-7; no firm D call. V gave up 0 bases and J gave up 0 bases, with 10 bases separating them. This CDR3 is built from 15 residues. Looked up from germline, CDR1 is SGDLS and CDR2 is YYNGEE. The CDR3 region is CASSVDGRTSYEQYF. The CDR3 DNA follows: TGTGCCAGCAGCGTAGATGGCAGGACCTCCTACGAGCAGTACTTC. The whole variable domain, remainder taken from reference TRBV9 and TRBJ2-7, is DSGVTQTPKHLITATGQRVTLRCSPRSGDLSVYWYQQSLDQGLQFLIQYYNGEERAKGNILERFSAQQFPDLHSELNLSSLELGDSALYFCASSVDGRTSYEQYFGPGTRLTVT.

The gene calls are TRBV10-3 and TRBJ2-2; tentative D call: TRBD2 (6 bases). V was trimmed by 0 bases and J by 4 bases, leaving 15 bases between them. The CDR3 is 17 amino acids. Germline CDR1 ENHRY, CDR2 SYGVKD. The chain's CDR3 is CAISESISGRITGELFF. The DNA for the CDR3 is TGTGCCATCAGTGAGTCGATTAGTGGGAGGATCACCGGGGAGCTGTTTTTT.

With regard to this clone: Other DNA sequences from this sample encode an identical CDR3 as well. V and J are TRBV27 and TRBJ2-7; 8 nucleotides line up with TRBD1. This CDR3 spans 14 amino acids. The V and J ends lost 2 bases and 4 bases, in that order; junction bases with no gene match: 4. Germline loops: CDR1 MNHEY, CDR2 SMNVEV (reference sequence). CDR3 amino acids: CASSLQGANYEQYF. The CDR3 nucleotides are TGTGCCAGCAGTTTACAGGGGGCCAATTACGAGCAGTACTTC.

This clone was seen more than once but under ten times. The chain carries TRBV13 and TRBJ2-3; D is undetermined. The CDR3 has 14 residues. Germline lookup yields CDR1 PRHDT and CDR2 FYEKMQ (reference sequence). V lost 5 bases and J 5 bases, leaving 14 bases between the germline ends. The CDR3 DNA follows: TGTGCCAGCAGCCCCAGTTCCGGCTTAGATACGCAGTATTTT. This encodes CASSPSSGLDTQYF.

CDR3 sequence reads: CASRPTARLADEQYF. DNA for the CDR3: TGTGCCAGCAGACCTACAGCGCGACTAGCGGACGAGCAGTACTTC. The chain links TRBV7-6 to TRBJ2-7; 9 bases are shared with TRBD2. V trimming: 6 bases; J trimming: 5 bases; junction bases outside the gene matches: 11. The CDR3 is 15 residues long. Germline assignment: CDR1 SGHVS and CDR2 FNYEAQ.